The source of this T cell receptor (beta chain) is a study of cytomegalovirus exposure and HLA in healthy donors. Turning to the study itself: A preliminary data release comprised around 85 million unique TCRs obtained from HLA-typed donors.

From germline, CDR1 is SGHVS and CDR2 FNYEAQ. The CDR3 has 13 amino acids. With 8 bases clipped from V and 2 bases from J, the junction kept 4 bases outside the gene matches. This clone has only a few counts. Its cognate antigen is unknown. Donors consisted of healthy bone marrow donors. Whole-study results and caveats: The study assumed roughly uniform donor sequencing depth for presence/absence analyses. In a later analysis, HLA-associated TCR beta chains were more clonally expanded than equally common others.

Vbeta (60) and Jbeta (13) primers were used in the PCR. Measured with immunoSEQ multiplex PCR; TCRdb has only the in-frame clones, and not every one. The sample consists of about 80,000 clones, 80% of them appearing once. This sequence was found in a woman in her fifties or sixties in good health and CMV-seropositive. The chain employs TRBV7-6 and TRBJ2-5, with 8 bases matching TRBD1. Source material: PBMCs. The CDR3 here is CASARGRQETQYF. The CDR3 DNA reads TGTGCCAGCGCCAGGGGGCGTCAAGAGACCCAGTACTTC.